These T cell receptor beta chains were read from a single sample in a study of cytomegalovirus exposure and HLA in healthy donors. The method was immunoSEQ multiplex PCR; TCRdb's version includes in-frame clones alone and lacks a portion of them. The sample includes 150,000 to 200,000 clones, 80% to 90% of them seen just once. The material sequenced was PBMCs. Every receptor here comes from a young man in good health and CMV-seropositive. CDR3s include the opening cysteine and the closing phenylalanine or tryptophan.

TRBV28 | CASSSHRGTSGGVYKGTDTQYF
TRBV6-1 | CASSEWTGVEGEQYF
TRBV23-1 | CASRPPGGRNSPLHF
TRBV30 | CAWSGAPYYEQYF
TRBV2 | CASSDGRVSYEQYF
TRBV5-6 | CASSLGTGVYGYTF
TRBV7-9 | CASTLRSGPEAFF
TRBV7-2 | CASSAPGQENTGELFF
TRBV12-5 | CASGLNGYEQYF
TRBV18 | CASSPSQTHNGYTF
TRBV5-6 | CASTRRGHNYEQYF
TRBV5-1 | CASSLGEGDQPQHF
TRBV2 | CASKPVYEQYF
TRBV5-1 | CASSLGPGQGEETQYF
TRBV4-3 | CASSQAGGKNIQYF
TRBV19 | CASSKRGPPYEQYF
TRBV9 | CASSVVGQGSDTQYF
TRBV30 | CAWRHVDSLWADTQYF
TRBV7-7 | CASSSGSPNEKLFF
TRBV7-6 | CASSLLWETQYF
TRBV15 | CATSTSGYGYTF
TRBV5-6 | CASSRQGQTYEQYF
TRBV11-2 | CASSSRTGNYGYTF
TRBV15 | CATSVKWTGSEQYF
TRBV14 | CASSRPYGGSNEKLFF
TRBV19 | CASSSGPPPEQFF
TRBV7-6 | CASSGTVFDYEQYF
TRBV12-5 | CASGLVLLVGTAAGGNTIYF
TRBV6-1 | CASSGPALETQYF
TRBV5-8 | CASSLLQGSEKLFF
TRBV30 | CAWSGRQGNQPQHF
TRBV18 | CASSPEQGSGYTF
TRBV14 | CASSQDWGSFNYGYTF
TRBV4-3 | CASSHRGHGEQYF
TRBV5-1 | CASSRGSTNEKLFF